These 6 T cell receptor beta chains were all obtained from the same sample, sequenced in a study of Graves' ophthalmopathy and Graves' hyperthyroidism. Beta-chain TCR CDR3 regions were amplified from RNA transcripts. Second-round multiplex PCR came after first-round RT-PCR with HTBI primers. TCRdb processed the multiplex PCR reads anew with MiXCR; each CDR3 protein has one entry. Of some 240,000 distinct CDR3 sequences listed, roughly 50% are singletons. Sequencing was carried out using peripheral blood. The receptors were sampled from an adult man with Graves' ophthalmopathy.

The rearrangement joins TRBV2 to TRBJ1-2; TRBD1 agrees at 8 bases. The CDR3 has 16 amino acids. Germline values: CDR1 SNHLY, CDR2 FYNNEI. The trim removed 5 bases at V and 6 bases at J, leaving 14 bases unmatched. CDR3 bases: TGTGCCAGCAGTCCCAGGACAGGGTACAAGTCGAATGGCTACACCTTC. Residues: CASSPRTGYKSNGYTF.

This chain connects TRBV7-3 to TRBJ2-7, with a weak D call TRBD1 (6 bases). The V gene lost 5 bases and the J gene lost 9 bases, with 23 bases spanning the gap. Per the germline V gene, CDR1 is SGHTA and CDR2 is FQGTGA. The CDR3 runs 15 residues. This chain's CDR3 is CASSQDRGGGKSQYF. CDR3 coding DNA: TGTGCCAGCAGCCAAGATCGAGGGGGTGGGAAGTCGCAGTACTTC.

As regards this clonotype: Sequence at one end of the junction differs from germline and may be a read error. The chain combines TRBV10-3 with TRBJ2-7; TRBD1 might be the D (6 bases). This CDR3 is 15 amino acids long. Germline-derived CDR1 and CDR2 are ENHRY and SYGVKD. The chain's CDR3 is CASSYSGARAGEQYF. CDR3 nucleotide sequence: TGTGCCAGCAGTTACTCAGGGGCTAGGGCCGGCGAGCAGTACTTC.

This clonotype occurred a few times. This chain uses TRBV20-1 with TRBJ1-3; D gene unclear. Per the germline V gene, CDR1 is DFQATT and CDR2 is SNEGSKA (reference sequence). CDR3 length: 13 amino acids. V dropped 4 bases and J dropped 0 bases, with 7 bases sitting between them. The CDR3 loop reads CSAIDGSGNTIYF. As DNA, the CDR3 is TGCAGTGCTATTGACGGCTCTGGAAACACCATATATTTT.

In its sample, this clonotype was seen once. This rearrangement joins TRBV2 to TRBJ1-1, with 7 nucleotides matching TRBD1. The germline V gene encodes CDR1 SNHLY and CDR2 FYNNEI. This CDR3 region has 14 residues. Trimming cost V 7 bases and J 3 bases; bases outside gene matches: 8. The CDR3 is CASKSTGWDTEAFF. The DNA for the CDR3 is TGTGCCAGCAAATCGACAGGGTGGGACACTGAAGCTTTCTTT.

CDR3 loop: CASSGQPMNTEAFF. The CDR3 coding sequence is TGTGCCAGCAGTGGTCAACCCATGAACACTGAAGCTTTCTTT. The rearrangement joins TRBV2 to TRBJ1-1, with no clear D. This CDR3 is 14 amino acids long. Germline V gives CDR1 SNHLY, CDR2 FYNNEI. Deletions cut 4 bases from V and 0 bases from J, with 9 bases between.